These 7 T cell receptor beta chains originate from one sample sequenced in a study of blood T cell repertoires in COVID-19. The data were produced by immunoSEQ multiplex PCR, yet TCRdb's version contains in-frame clones alone and is incomplete. There are some 390,000 clones in the sample; approximately 90% occur only once, and about 1.1% lies in the top ten. The sample consisted of PBMCs or T cells enriched from blood (not recorded which). The receptors come from a young man who had recovered from COVID-19.

On this clone itself: The same CDR3 also results from other DNA sequences found in this sample. J is TRBJ1-2 and V is TRBV28; D may be TRBD1 (6 bases). The V end was cut by 2 bases, the J end by 4 bases, with 8 bases between. The germline V gene has CDR1 MDHEN and CDR2 SYDVKM. The CDR3 totals 13 residues. CDR3 DNA sequence: TGTGCCAGCAGTTTAGGGACATCCTATGGCTACACCTTC. Amino acids: CASSLGTSYGYTF.

J is TRBJ2-5 and V is TRBV7-9; no clear D gene. V dropped 5 bases and J dropped 5 bases, with 6 bases sitting between them. Germline V gene data show CDR1 as SEHNR and CDR2 as FQNEAQ (reference sequence). The CDR3 is 11 amino acids. The CDR3 region has the DNA TGTGCCAGCAGCCCCCTGGAGACCCAGTACTTC. This codes for CASSPLETQYF.

The gene calls are TRBV7-9 and TRBJ1-1; 10 positions match TRBD1. Losses at the gene ends were 5 bases for V and 4 bases for J; bases not matched to a gene: 7. Germline V gene lookup returns CDR1 SEHNR and CDR2 FQNEAQ (reference sequence). There are 15 residues in the CDR3. The CDR3 is CASSTDRGPATEAFF. The CDR3 DNA reads TGTGCCAGCAGCACCGACAGGGGGCCGGCCACTGAAGCTTTCTTT.

The chain employs TRBV5-1 and TRBJ2-3; D is perhaps TRBD2 (5 bases). CDR3 length: 14 residues. V dropped 0 bases and J dropped 6 bases, with 11 bases sitting between them. Germline CDR1 and CDR2: SGHRS and YFSETQ. The CDR3 is CASSLGSGGDTQYF. CDR3 coding DNA: TGCGCCAGCAGCTTGGGAAGCGGCGGGGATACGCAGTATTTT.

This clone was seen just once. The sample contains more than one DNA sequence encoding this CDR3. This sequence joins TRBV28 and TRBJ2-7; 8 bases are a match to TRBD1. After removal of 6 bases from V and 5 bases from J, the junction contained 3 bases not matched to a gene. CDR1 and CDR2 from the germline V gene are MDHEN and SYDVKM. The CDR3 totals 12 residues. DNA of the CDR3: TGTGCCAGCAGCTTGGACAGGGACGAGCAGTACTTC. Protein: CASSLDRDEQYF.

CDR3 region: CASSRVAGWDPLIQPQHF. The CDR3 DNA sequence: TGTGCCAGCAGTAGGGTCGCGGGGTGGGACCCTCTTATACAGCCCCAGCATTTT. The chain carries TRBV2 and TRBJ1-5, with D perhaps TRBD1 (5 bases). CDR3 length equals 18 residues. Per the germline V gene, CDR1 is SNHLY and CDR2 is FYNNEI. Trimming cost V 5 bases and J 7 bases, with 27 bases left between them.

This clone was picked up a small number of times. CDR3 amino acids: CASSRHLEDLYEQYF. As DNA, the CDR3 is TGTGCCAGCAGTAGACACTTGGAGGACTTGTACGAGCAGTACTTC. The chain combines TRBV6-2 or TRBV6-3 with TRBJ2-7; a weak D match, TRBD2 (5 bases). There are 15 residues in the CDR3. V lost 5 bases and J lost 4, with 18 bases in between. The germline CDR1 and CDR2 sequences are MNHEY and SVGEGT.